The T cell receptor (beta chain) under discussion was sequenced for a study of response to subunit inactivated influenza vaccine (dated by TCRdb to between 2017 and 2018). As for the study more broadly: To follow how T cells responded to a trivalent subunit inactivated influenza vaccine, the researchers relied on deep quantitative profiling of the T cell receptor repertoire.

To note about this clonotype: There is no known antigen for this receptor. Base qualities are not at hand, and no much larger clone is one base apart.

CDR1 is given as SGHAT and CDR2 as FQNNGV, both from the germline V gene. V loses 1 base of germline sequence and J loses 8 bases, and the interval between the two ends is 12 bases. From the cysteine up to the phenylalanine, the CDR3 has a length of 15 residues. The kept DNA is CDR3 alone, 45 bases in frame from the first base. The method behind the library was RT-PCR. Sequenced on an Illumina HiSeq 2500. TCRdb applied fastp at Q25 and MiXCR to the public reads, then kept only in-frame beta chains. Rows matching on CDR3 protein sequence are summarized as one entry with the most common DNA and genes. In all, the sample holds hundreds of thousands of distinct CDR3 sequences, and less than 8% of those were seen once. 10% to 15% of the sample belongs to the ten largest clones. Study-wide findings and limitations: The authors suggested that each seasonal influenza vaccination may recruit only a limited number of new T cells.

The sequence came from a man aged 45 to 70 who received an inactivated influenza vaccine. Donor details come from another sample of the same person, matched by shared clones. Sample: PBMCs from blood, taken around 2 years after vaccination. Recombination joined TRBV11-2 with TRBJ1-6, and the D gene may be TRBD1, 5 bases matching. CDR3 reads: CASSLVQGAYSPLHF. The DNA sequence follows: TGTGCCAGCAGCTTAGTGCAGGGCGCCTATTCACCCCTCCACTTT.